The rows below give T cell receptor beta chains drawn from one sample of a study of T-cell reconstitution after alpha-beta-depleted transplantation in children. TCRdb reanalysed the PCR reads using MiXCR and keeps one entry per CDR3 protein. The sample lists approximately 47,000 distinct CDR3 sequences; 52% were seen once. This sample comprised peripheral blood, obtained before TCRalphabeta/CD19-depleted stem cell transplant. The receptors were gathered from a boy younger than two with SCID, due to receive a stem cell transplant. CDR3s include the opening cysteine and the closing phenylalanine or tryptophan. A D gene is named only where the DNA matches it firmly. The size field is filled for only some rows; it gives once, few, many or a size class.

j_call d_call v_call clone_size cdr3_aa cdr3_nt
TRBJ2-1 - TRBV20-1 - CSASDLQLSSYNEQFF TGCAGTGCTTCGGACTTGCAACTGAGCTCCTACAATGAGCAGTTCTTC
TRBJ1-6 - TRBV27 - CASSLYHAPSSPLHF TGTGCCAGCAGTTTATACCACGCACCGAGTTCACCCCTCCACTTT
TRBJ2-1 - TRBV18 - CASSPMDEQFF TGTGCCAGCTCACCAATGGACGAGCAGTTCTTC
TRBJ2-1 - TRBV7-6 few CASSRQAYNEQFF TGTGCCAGCAGCCGGCAGGCCTACAATGAGCAGTTCTTC
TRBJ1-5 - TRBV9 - CASSPEGGSNQPQHF TGTGCCAGCAGCCCTGAGGGGGGGAGCAATCAGCCCCAGCATTTT
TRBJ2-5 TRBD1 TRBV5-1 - CASSPGWTGVGETQYF TGCGCCAGCAGCCCGGGTTGGACAGGAGTAGGGGAGACCCAGTACTTC
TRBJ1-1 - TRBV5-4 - CASSFELNTEAFF TGTGCCAGCAGCTTTGAACTGAACACTGAAGCTTTCTTT
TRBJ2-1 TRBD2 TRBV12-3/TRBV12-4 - CASRVGTSGQAREQFF TGTGCCAGCAGGGTCGGGACTAGCGGGCAGGCCCGTGAGCAGTTCTTC
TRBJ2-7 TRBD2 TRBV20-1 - CSARTGSGDQYEQYF TGCAGTGCTAGAACCGGTAGCGGGGACCAATACGAGCAGTACTTC
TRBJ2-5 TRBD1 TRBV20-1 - CSATSGGGETQYF TGCAGTGCTACCTCAGGGGGCGGGGAGACCCAGTACTTC
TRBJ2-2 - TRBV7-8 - CASSPRQASNTGELFF TGTGCCAGCAGCCCCAGACAGGCTTCAAACACCGGGGAGCTGTTTTTT
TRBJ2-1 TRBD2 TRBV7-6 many CASSLTSSGGTYNEQFF TGTGCCAGCAGCTTGACCTCTAGCGGGGGAACCTACAATGAGCAGTTCTTC
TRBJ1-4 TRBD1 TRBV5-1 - CASSPGTGRGEKLFF TGCGCCAGCAGCCCCGGGACAGGGAGGGGTGAAAAACTGTTTTTT
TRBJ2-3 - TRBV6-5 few CASSYQLSDTDTQYF TGTGCCAGCAGTTACCAACTGTCGGACACAGATACGCAGTATTTT
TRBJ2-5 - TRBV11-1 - CASSWGYNWDETQYF TGTGCCAGCAGCTGGGGGTATAATTGGGATGAGACCCAGTACTTC
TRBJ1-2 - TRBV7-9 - CASSLELGINYGYTF TGTGCCAGCAGCTTAGAGTTAGGCATCAACTATGGCTACACCTTC
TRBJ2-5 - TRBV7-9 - CASSSRLDQETQYF TGTGCCAGCAGCAGCCGTCTAGATCAAGAGACCCAGTACTTC
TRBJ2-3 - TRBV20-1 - CSDRVSTDTQYF TGCAGTGACAGGGTCAGCACAGATACGCAGTATTTT
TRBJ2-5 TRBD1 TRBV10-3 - CAISEARGETQYF TGTGCCATCAGTGAGGCCAGGGGGGAGACCCAGTACTTC
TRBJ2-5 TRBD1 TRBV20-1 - CSAGDREGVTQYF TGCAGTGCTGGGGACAGGGAGGGAGTGACCCAGTACTTC
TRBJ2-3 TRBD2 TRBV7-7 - CACSQTSGGADTQYF TGTGCCTGCAGCCAGACTAGCGGGGGGGCGGATACGCAGTATTTT
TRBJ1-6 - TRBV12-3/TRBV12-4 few CASSLGGGAGSPLHF TGTGCCAGCAGTTTAGGGGGGGGGGCCGGGTCACCCCTCCACTTT
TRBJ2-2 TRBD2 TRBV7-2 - CASRVAGRNGELFF TGTGCCAGTCGGGTAGCGGGACGCAACGGGGAGCTGTTTTTT
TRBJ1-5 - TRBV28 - CASSFTYQPQHF TGTGCCAGCAGTTTTACCTATCAGCCCCAGCATTTT
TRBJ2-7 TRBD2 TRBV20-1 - CGGLAGVYEQYF TGCGGGGGATTAGCGGGAGTTTACGAGCAGTACTTC